Listed below are T cell receptor beta chains from one sample, sequenced in a study of blood T cell repertoires in COVID-19. TCRdb keeps only in-frame clones here, not all; method: immunoSEQ multiplex PCR. The sample comprises roughly 290,000 clones, around 85% of which are singletons, and 2% to 2.5% rests with the top ten. Material for sequencing was peripheral blood. These receptors came from a woman in her 30s who had recovered from COVID-19. Both conserved end residues are part of each CDR3. A D gene is named only where the DNA matches it firmly. Only part of the rows carry a size: once, few, many, or a class if the clone is expanded.

size: -; D: -; V: TRBV30; J: TRBJ1-6; DNA: TGTGCCTGCTCGGGGATGAGCTCCTATAATTCACCCCTCCACTTT; CDR3: CACSGMSSYNSPLHF
size: once; D: TRBD1; V: TRBV4-1; J: TRBJ2-4; DNA: TGCGCCAGCAGCTTCCGGGACAGGCTCCAAAACATTCAGTACTTC; CDR3: CASSFRDRLQNIQYF
size: -; D: TRBD2; V: TRBV3-1/TRBV3-2; J: TRBJ2-1; DNA: TGTGCCAGCAGCCAAGGTGAGCGGGGGGCTTACAATGAGCAGTTCTTC; CDR3: CASSQGERGAYNEQFF
size: -; D: TRBD1; V: TRBV23-1; J: TRBJ1-3; DNA: TGCGCCAGCGAGTCAGGGGGAAGGAGGGGAAACACCATATATTTT; CDR3: CASESGGRRGNTIYF
size: -; D: -; V: TRBV6-1; J: TRBJ2-3; DNA: TGTGCCAGCAGTGACAGGGCCACCACAGATACGCAGTATTTT; CDR3: CASSDRATTDTQYF
size: -; D: TRBD2; V: TRBV5-1; J: TRBJ2-5; DNA: TGCGCCAGCAGCACCCGGGACTATCAAGAGACCCAGTACTTC; CDR3: CASSTRDYQETQYF
size: -; D: TRBD1; V: TRBV2; J: TRBJ1-2; DNA: TGTGCCAGCAGAGGGACAGGGGCTGGCGGCTACACCTTC; CDR3: CASRGTGAGGYTF
size: -; D: TRBD2; V: TRBV5-1; J: TRBJ2-3; DNA: TGCGCCAGCAGCGGAAATAGCGGGAGGAGCACAGATACGCAGTATTTT; CDR3: CASSGNSGRSTDTQYF
size: -; D: -; V: TRBV19; J: TRBJ1-3; DNA: TGTGCCAGTAGTCCACAGGGTCTGTCTGGAAACACCATATATTTT; CDR3: CASSPQGLSGNTIYF
size: -; D: TRBD1; V: TRBV19; J: TRBJ1-3; DNA: TGTGCCAGTAGTGTCGGGACAGGCTCTGGAAACACCATATATTTT; CDR3: CASSVGTGSGNTIYF
size: -; D: -; V: TRBV18; J: TRBJ1-1; DNA: TGTGCCAGCTCACCAGGCAGTGGAGCTTTCTTT; CDR3: CASSPGSGAFF
size: -; D: TRBD2; V: TRBV7-2; J: TRBJ2-2; DNA: TGTGCCAGCAGCTTAGGGACTAGCGGGAGTTTTTACACCGGGGAGCTGTTTTTT; CDR3: CASSLGTSGSFYTGELFF
size: few; D: -; V: TRBV18; J: TRBJ1-1; DNA: TGTGCCAGCTCACCACCGGCGGGGGTCGGTGCTTTCTTT; CDR3: CASSPPAGVGAFF
size: -; D: -; V: TRBV19; J: TRBJ2-4; DNA: TGTGCCAGTAGTATTTCGGGGAGAGCAGCCAAAAACATTCAGTACTTC; CDR3: CASSISGRAAKNIQYF
size: -; D: TRBD2; V: TRBV7-2; J: TRBJ2-3; DNA: TGTGCCAGCAGCTTGTTCGGCGGGAGGGAGGATACGCAGTATTTT; CDR3: CASSLFGGREDTQYF
size: -; D: -; V: TRBV27; J: TRBJ1-1; DNA: TGTGCCAGCAGGTTCAGACAAGGCCTCATGAACACTGAAGCTTTCTTT; CDR3: CASRFRQGLMNTEAFF
size: -; D: -; V: TRBV11-2; J: TRBJ1-2; DNA: TGTGCCAGCAGCTTAGATTCAGGGAACAACTATGGCTACACCTTC; CDR3: CASSLDSGNNYGYTF
size: once; D: TRBD1; V: TRBV7-9; J: TRBJ1-2; DNA: TGTGCCCTACCAGGGACAGGCCACTATGGCTACACCTTC; CDR3: CALPGTGHYGYTF
size: -; D: -; V: TRBV27; J: TRBJ1-4; DNA: TGTGCCAGCAGTCCCGGACAGCTTGGGATGCTGTTTTTT; CDR3: CASSPGQLGMLFF
size: few; D: TRBD1; V: TRBV25-1; J: TRBJ1-2; DNA: TGTGCCAGCAGCCGGGACAGGGGCTATGGCTACACCTTC; CDR3: CASSRDRGYGYTF
size: -; D: -; V: TRBV7-2; J: TRBJ2-2; DNA: TGTGCCAGCAGCTCCGGGATTACCGGGGAGCTGTTTTTT; CDR3: CASSSGITGELFF
size: -; D: TRBD1; V: TRBV4-1; J: TRBJ1-1; DNA: TGCGCCAGCAGCCAAGGACAGGGGAAGAACACTGAAGCTTTCTTT; CDR3: CASSQGQGKNTEAFF
size: -; D: -; V: TRBV6-2/TRBV6-3; J: TRBJ1-5; DNA: TGTGCCAGCAGTCTGACAGAAAGCAATCAGCCCCAGCATTTT; CDR3: CASSLTESNQPQHF
size: -; D: TRBD1; V: TRBV3-1/TRBV3-2; J: TRBJ2-1; DNA: TGTGCCAGCAGCCGCAACAGGGGGAATGAGCAGTTCTTC; CDR3: CASSRNRGNEQFF
size: few; D: TRBD1; V: TRBV5-6; J: TRBJ2-3; DNA: TGTGCCAGCAGCCCCGGGACAGGCCCTCGTATAGATACGCAGTATTTT; CDR3: CASSPGTGPRIDTQYF
size: -; D: -; V: TRBV7-8; J: TRBJ2-7; DNA: TGTGCCAGCAGCAGGGCGGGGAAAGACGAGCAGTACTTC; CDR3: CASSRAGKDEQYF
size: -; D: TRBD2; V: TRBV5-1; J: TRBJ2-1; DNA: TGCGCCAGCAGCGTGAGGCTAGCGGGCTACAATGAGCAGTTCTTC; CDR3: CASSVRLAGYNEQFF
size: -; D: -; V: TRBV5-1; J: TRBJ1-1; DNA: TGCGCCAGCAGCTTCAGGGAGGACACTGAAGCTTTCTTT; CDR3: CASSFREDTEAFF
size: -; D: -; V: TRBV27; J: TRBJ2-1; DNA: TGTGCCAGCAGTTTTCAGGGTACCTACAATGAGCAGTTCTTC; CDR3: CASSFQGTYNEQFF
size: -; D: -; V: TRBV6-5; J: TRBJ2-7; DNA: TGTGCCAGCACCTTAGGACAGAGATACGAGCAGTACTTC; CDR3: CASTLGQRYEQYF
size: -; D: -; V: TRBV7-2; J: TRBJ1-1; DNA: TGTGCCAGCAGCTTAGGGGGGGGGATCCGAGAAGCTTTCTTT; CDR3: CASSLGGGIREAFF
size: few; D: TRBD1; V: TRBV3-1/TRBV3-2; J: TRBJ1-5; DNA: TGTGCCAGCAGCCAAGATTGGACAGGGCACCAGCCCCAGCATTTT; CDR3: CASSQDWTGHQPQHF
size: -; D: TRBD1; V: TRBV10-3; J: TRBJ2-7; DNA: TGTGCCATCAGTGTAGGGACAGGGATCTACGAGCAGTACTTC; CDR3: CAISVGTGIYEQYF
size: -; D: -; V: TRBV28; J: TRBJ1-2; DNA: TGTGCCAGCAGTTTTACGGGGGACTATGGCTACACCTTC; CDR3: CASSFTGDYGYTF
size: -; D: -; V: TRBV3-1/TRBV3-2; J: TRBJ2-5; DNA: TGTGCCAGCAGCCCCACCGGGTTCCAAGAGACCCAGTACTTC; CDR3: CASSPTGFQETQYF
size: few; D: TRBD1; V: TRBV9; J: TRBJ1-2; DNA: TGTGCCAGCAGCTTACGCCCGGGACAGGGGAACTATGGCTACACCTTC; CDR3: CASSLRPGQGNYGYTF
size: -; D: -; V: TRBV5-1; J: TRBJ1-5; DNA: TGCGCCAGCAGCAGGGGGGGTGAGGAGAGCAATCAGCCCCAGCATTTT; CDR3: CASSRGGEESNQPQHF
size: -; D: TRBD2; V: TRBV28; J: TRBJ2-7; DNA: TGTGCCAGCAGAGGGCTAGCGGATTTCTACGAGCAGTACTTC; CDR3: CASRGLADFYEQYF
size: few; D: -; V: TRBV11-2; J: TRBJ1-1; DNA: TGTGCCAGCAGATCGACACAGGGAGATGAAGCTTTCTTT; CDR3: CASRSTQGDEAFF
size: -; D: TRBD2; V: TRBV11-3; J: TRBJ2-3; DNA: TGTGCCAGCAGCTTAGGTGGCGGGAGGGCCACAGATACGCAGTATTTT; CDR3: CASSLGGGRATDTQYF
size: -; D: TRBD1; V: TRBV30; J: TRBJ2-2; DNA: TGTGCCTGGAGTCGGGACAGGGGGACCGGGGAGCTGTTTTTT; CDR3: CAWSRDRGTGELFF
size: once; D: -; V: TRBV7-8; J: TRBJ2-2; DNA: TGTGCCAGCAGCTTGACGAAACGGCCACTAGTAGACACCGGGGAGCTGTTTTTT; CDR3: CASSLTKRPLVDTGELFF
size: -; D: TRBD1; V: TRBV5-4; J: TRBJ1-3; DNA: TGTGCCATGCGGGGACAGATTGGAAACACCATATATTTT; CDR3: CAMRGQIGNTIYF
size: -; D: TRBD2; V: TRBV6-1; J: TRBJ2-2; DNA: TGTGCCAGCAGTGAAGCCCTAGCGGGGGGCGCGAACACCGGGGAGCTGTTTTTT; CDR3: CASSEALAGGANTGELFF
size: -; D: TRBD1; V: TRBV29-1; J: TRBJ1-4; DNA: TGCAGCGTTGAAGGGGTGGGACAGGACGAAAAACTGTTTTTT; CDR3: CSVEGVGQDEKLFF
size: -; D: -; V: TRBV29-1; J: TRBJ2-5; DNA: TGCAGCCACTCAGGGACTACAGGGTTGGAGACCCAGTACTTC; CDR3: CSHSGTTGLETQYF
size: -; D: -; V: TRBV5-6; J: TRBJ2-2; DNA: TGTGCCAGCAGCTTGGCCCCTCGGAGCCGAACCGGGGAGCTGTTTTTT; CDR3: CASSLAPRSRTGELFF
size: -; D: TRBD2; V: TRBV7-8; J: TRBJ2-7; DNA: TGTGCCAGCAGCTTCGGACTAGCGGATACCTACGAGCAGTACTTC; CDR3: CASSFGLADTYEQYF